This TCR beta chain was identified in a study of cytomegalovirus exposure and HLA in healthy donors. General study points: Three chains tied to CMV proved CMV antigen-specific in vitro. According to a later analysis, donors in an Asian-associated ancestry cluster reportedly had fewer N-insertions than the roughly 630-donor mean. Follow-up analysis later connected one missense variant in DCLRE1C with trimming of TCR beta V- and J-genes.

PCR employed 60 Vbeta and 13 Jbeta primers. TCRdb keeps only in-frame clones here, not all; method: immunoSEQ multiplex PCR. The repertoire holds under 110,000 clones, with roughly 82% as singletons. The V gene lost 2 bases and the J gene lost 3 bases, with 17 bases spanning the gap. This CDR3 has 18 amino acids. Germline loops: CDR1 SGHVS, CDR2 FQNEAQ. Regarding donors, all were healthy bone marrow donors. This clone was seen only a few times. Its antigen is unidentified. The sample taken for sequencing was PBMCs. The clonotype originates from a man aged 50 to 60 in good health and CMV-seronegative. The gene calls are TRBV7-8 and TRBJ2-6; possible D gene TRBD2, 7 bases. The DNA of the CDR3 is TGTGCCAGCAGCTTACTGGGGGGGCAACGTGGTGGGGCCAACGTCCTGACTTTC. Protein product: CASSLLGGQRGGANVLTF.